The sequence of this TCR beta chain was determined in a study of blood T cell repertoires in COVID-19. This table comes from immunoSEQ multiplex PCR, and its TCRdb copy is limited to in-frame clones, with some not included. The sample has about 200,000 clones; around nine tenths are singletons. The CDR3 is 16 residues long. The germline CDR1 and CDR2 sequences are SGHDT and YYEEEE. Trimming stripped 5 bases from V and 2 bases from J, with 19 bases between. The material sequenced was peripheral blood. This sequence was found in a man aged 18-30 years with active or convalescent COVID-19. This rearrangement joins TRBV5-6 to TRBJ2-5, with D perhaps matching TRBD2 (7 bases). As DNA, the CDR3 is TGTGCCAGCAGTCCGGGGAGGGGGTATGGACAAGAGACCCAGTACTTC. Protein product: CASSPGRGYGQETQYF.